Below are 8 T cell receptor beta chains sequenced from a single sample in a study of T-cell memory formation after mild COVID-19 (dated by TCRdb to about 2021). Library construction relied on 5' RACE. The instrument given in TCRdb is Illumina NovaSeq 6000. TCRdb reanalyzed the raw reads on its own, using fastp at Q25 for trimming and MiXCR for clone calling, and kept in-frame beta chains. Each entry merges the rows of one CDR3 protein and shows their most common DNA and genes. This sample lists 250,000 to 350,000 distinct CDR3 sequences; roughly 15% were detected once. The ten top clones hold around 23% of the sample. Sequenced sample: PBMCs or a T cell subset sorted from them (not recorded which). Every receptor here comes from a man younger than 30 who had mild COVID-19 (a few samples of this study predate the infection). The sample titles of this study are shuffled in the database, so cell type and time point are left out; the donor was told from shared clones.

This clonotype was seen a few times. The chain employs TRBV6-5 and TRBJ1-5, with D tentatively TRBD1 (5 bases). Germline CDR1 and CDR2: MNHEY and SVGAGI. The CDR3 has 13 amino acids. V lost 6 bases and J lost 6, with 12 bases in between. The CDR3 coding sequence is TGTGCCAGCAGCCCTATTAGGGGTCAGCCCCAGCATTTT. This encodes CASSPIRGQPQHF.

Only a few counts were recorded for this clonotype. The chain joins TRBV27 to TRBJ1-1; 9 bases agree with TRBD1. Germline V CDR1 and CDR2: MNHEY, SMNVEV (reference sequence). This CDR3 contains 12 residues. With 6 bases clipped from V and 9 bases from J, the junction kept 5 bases outside the gene matches. CDR3 nucleotides: TGTGCCAGCAGCTTCAACAGGGGGCAAGCTTTCTTT. It specifies CASSFNRGQAFF.

This clonotype was seen a handful of times. CDR3 residues: CASSYYGTGNYEQYF. DNA for the CDR3: TGTGCCAGCAGTTACTATGGGACAGGGAACTACGAGCAGTACTTC. This chain connects TRBV6-5 to TRBJ2-7; 9 positions agree with TRBD1. The CDR3 spans 15 residues. The V segment lost 1 base and the J segment 3 bases; nucleotides outside the gene matches: 4. Germline V gives CDR1 MNHEY, CDR2 SVGAGI.

This chain links TRBV7-2 with TRBJ2-3; tentative D call: TRBD2 (7 bases). Germline V gene sequence: CDR1 SGHTA, CDR2 FQGNSA. V was trimmed by 5 bases and J by 0 bases, leaving 15 bases between them. This CDR3 region has 16 residues. CDR3: CASSLRRGQSTDTQYF. For the CDR3, the DNA is TGTGCCAGCAGCCTACGGCGGGGGCAAAGCACAGATACGCAGTATTTT.

This CDR3 is CASSRQGTTYEQYV. CDR3 nucleotide sequence: TGTGCCAGCAGTAGACAGGGGACAACCTACGAGCAGTACGTC. V and J are TRBV6-1 and TRBJ2-7, with 8 bases matching TRBD1. Germline V gene sequence: CDR1 MNHNS, CDR2 SASEGT. J gave up 2 bases and V 5 bases, and 5 bases lay outside the gene matches. CDR3 length: 14 residues.

This clonotype was picked up a small number of times. J is TRBJ2-1 and V is TRBV29-1; a possible D gene is TRBD2 (5 bases). Trimming removed 6 bases from V and 2 bases from J, with 5 bases in between. This CDR3 is 11 amino acids long. From germline, CDR1 is SQVTM and CDR2 ANQGSEA. DNA of the CDR3: TGCAGCGTGGGAGCCTACAATGAGCAGTTCTTC. Its protein product is CSVGAYNEQFF.

This clonotype showed up just a few times. This chain links TRBV14 with TRBJ1-2; TRBD1 might be the D (5 bases). Germline lookup yields CDR1 SGHDN and CDR2 FVKESK. The CDR3 is 15 residues long. V dropped 4 bases and J dropped 4 bases, with 16 bases sitting between them. The CDR3 nucleotides read TGTGCCAGCAGCCCCACGTCAGGGTTGGGCTATGGCTACACCTTC. Its translation is CASSPTSGLGYGYTF.

This clonotype was seen a few times. V and J are TRBV9 and TRBJ2-1; 8 nucleotides line up with TRBD2. Germline CDR1 SGDLS, CDR2 YYNGEE. V lost 3 bases to trimming and J lost 4 bases; unmatched junction nucleotides: 6. The CDR3 totals 15 residues. This CDR3 reads CASSARGGPYNEQFF. The CDR3, as DNA: TGTGCCAGCAGCGCCCGGGGGGGCCCGTACAATGAGCAGTTCTTC.